This paragraph covers one T cell receptor beta chain sequence. V was cut by 2 bases and J by 4 bases, with 17 bases left in between. This CDR3 contains 16 residues. Germline V lookup: CDR1 MDHEN, CDR2 SYDVKM. This entry is derived from a study of blood T cell repertoires in COVID-19. Study-level background: Researchers got acute and convalescent COVID-19 samples from the United States, Italy and Spain.

Per the authors' pipeline: The authors estimated nucleated cell counts from reference gene primer amplification. Data came from immunoSEQ multiplex PCR; TCRdb stores just in-frame clones and leaves some out. The V and J calls and the clone size are those of that table, but D and trimming were determined from the DNA. The table records about 400,000 clones, roughly 90% of them present only once. The chain carries TRBV28 and TRBJ2-5, with no clear D. The clonotype was recovered from a middle-aged man with acute or convalescent COVID-19. The sample comprised peripheral blood. The CDR3 DNA follows: TGTGCCAGCAGTTTAGTGCGCCGCTCCTCTAGAGAGACCCAGTACTTC. Residues: CASSLVRRSSRETQYF. The entire variable domain, with the rest obtained from reference TRBV28 and TRBJ2-5, is as follows: DVKVTQSSRYLVKRTGEKVFLECVQDMDHENMFWYRQDPGLGLRLIYFSYDVKMKEKGDIPEGYSVSREKKERFSLILESASTNQTSMYLCASSLVRRSSRETQYFGPGTRLLVL.